This T cell receptor beta chain was found in a study of T cell repertoires in cytomegalovirus infection. Study overall: Recently identified HLA-C-restricted CMV epitopes were used, and well-studied HLA-B-restricted CMV epitopes were used as well. Through public TCR beta signatures, both CMV infection and matching HLA type were indicated. Study conclusions and caveats: The ex vivo response was dominated by HLA-C-restricted CMV-specific TCR beta clonotypes. Totalled public TCR beta family frequency picked out people who carried CMV plus the relevant HLA.

One entry per CDR3 protein results from TCRdb running MiXCR on the reads. The profile covers around 95,000 distinct CDR3 sequences, with approximately 32% appearing a single time and less than 75% taken by the ten largest. The table lists this clonotype with a few counts. The antigen remains undetermined. The CDR3 runs to 11 residues. CDR1 is MGHDK, CDR2 SYGVNS, per germline. Trimming shortened V by 4 bases and J by 7 bases, and 7 bases separated the two germline ends. The sample was CD8+ T cells from cultured PBMCs, taken from culture after CMV antigen stimulation. The chain couples TRBV25-1 to TRBJ1-2; the D is unclear. The source is a human donor in good health (CMV status not recorded). Some clones in this sample may be carry-over from other donors' samples. The CDR3 region is CASSAGSGYTF. Here the CDR3 DNA reads TGTGCCAGCAGTGCGGGGAGTGGCTACACCTTC.